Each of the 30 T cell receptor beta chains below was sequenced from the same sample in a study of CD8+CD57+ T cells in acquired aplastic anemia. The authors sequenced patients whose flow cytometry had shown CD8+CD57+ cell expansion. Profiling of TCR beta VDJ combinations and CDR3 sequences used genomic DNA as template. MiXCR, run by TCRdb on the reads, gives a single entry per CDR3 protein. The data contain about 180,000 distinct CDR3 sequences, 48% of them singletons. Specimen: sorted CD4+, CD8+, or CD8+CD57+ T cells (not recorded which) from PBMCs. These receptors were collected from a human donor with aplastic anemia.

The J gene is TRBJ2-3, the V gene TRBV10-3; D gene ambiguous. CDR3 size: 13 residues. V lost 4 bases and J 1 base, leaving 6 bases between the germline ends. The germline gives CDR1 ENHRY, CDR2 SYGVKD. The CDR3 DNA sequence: TGTGCCATCAGTGGAAAGGGCACAGATACGCAGTATTTT. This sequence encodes CAISGKGTDTQYF.

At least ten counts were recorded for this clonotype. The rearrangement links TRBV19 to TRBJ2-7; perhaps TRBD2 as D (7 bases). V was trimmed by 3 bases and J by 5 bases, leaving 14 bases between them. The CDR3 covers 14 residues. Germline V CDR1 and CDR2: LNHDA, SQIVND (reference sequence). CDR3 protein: CASSMAGAVDEQYF. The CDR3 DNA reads TGTGCCAGTAGTATGGCGGGGGCTGTCGACGAGCAGTACTTC.

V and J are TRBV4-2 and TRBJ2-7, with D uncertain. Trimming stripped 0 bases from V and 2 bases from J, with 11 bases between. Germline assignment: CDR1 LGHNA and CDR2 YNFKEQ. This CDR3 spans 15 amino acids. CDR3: CASSQERQETYEQYF. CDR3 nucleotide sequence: TGTGCCAGCAGCCAAGAGCGGCAGGAGACCTACGAGCAGTACTTC.

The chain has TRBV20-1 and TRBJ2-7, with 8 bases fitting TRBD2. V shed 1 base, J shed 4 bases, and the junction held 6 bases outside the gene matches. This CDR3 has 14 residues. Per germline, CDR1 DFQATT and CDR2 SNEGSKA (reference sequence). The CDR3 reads CSARAASGFYEQYF. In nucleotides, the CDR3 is TGCAGTGCTAGAGCGGCTAGCGGGTTTTACGAGCAGTACTTC.

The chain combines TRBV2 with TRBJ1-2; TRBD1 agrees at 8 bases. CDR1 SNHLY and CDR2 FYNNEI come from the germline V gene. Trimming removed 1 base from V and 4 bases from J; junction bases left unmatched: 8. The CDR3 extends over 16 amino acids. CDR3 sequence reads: CASSEDRTGLLYGYTF. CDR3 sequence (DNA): TGTGCCAGCAGTGAAGATAGGACAGGGTTACTCTATGGCTACACCTTC.

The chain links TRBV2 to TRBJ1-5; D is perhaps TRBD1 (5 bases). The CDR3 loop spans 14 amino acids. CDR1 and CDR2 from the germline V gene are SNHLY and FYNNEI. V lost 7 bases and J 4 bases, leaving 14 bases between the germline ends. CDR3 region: CASNGGSINQPQHF. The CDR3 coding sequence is TGTGCCAGCAACGGGGGGAGCATAAATCAGCCCCAGCATTTT.

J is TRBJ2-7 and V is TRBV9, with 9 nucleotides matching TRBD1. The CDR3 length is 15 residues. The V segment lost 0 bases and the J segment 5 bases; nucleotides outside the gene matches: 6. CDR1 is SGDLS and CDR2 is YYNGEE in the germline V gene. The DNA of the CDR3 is TGTGCCAGCAGCGTAGGCCGGACAGGGGTCCACGAGCAGTACTTC. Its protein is CASSVGRTGVHEQYF. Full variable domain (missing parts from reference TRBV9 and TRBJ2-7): DSGVTQTPKHLITATGQRVTLRCSPRSGDLSVYWYQQSLDQGLQFLIQYYNGEERAKGNILERFSAQQFPDLHSELNLSSLELGDSALYFCASSVGRTGVHEQYFGPGTRLTVT.

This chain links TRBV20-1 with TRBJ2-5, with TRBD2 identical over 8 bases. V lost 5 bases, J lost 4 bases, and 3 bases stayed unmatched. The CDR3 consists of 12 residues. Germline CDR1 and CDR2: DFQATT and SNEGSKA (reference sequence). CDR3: CSAAGGRETQYF. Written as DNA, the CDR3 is TGCAGTGCTGCGGGGGGCAGAGAGACCCAGTACTTC.

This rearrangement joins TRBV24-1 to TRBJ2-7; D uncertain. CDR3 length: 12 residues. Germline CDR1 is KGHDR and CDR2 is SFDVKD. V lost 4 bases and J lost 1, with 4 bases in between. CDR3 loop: CATSDSSYEQYF. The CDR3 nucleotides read TGTGCCACCAGTGACTCGTCCTACGAGCAGTACTTC.

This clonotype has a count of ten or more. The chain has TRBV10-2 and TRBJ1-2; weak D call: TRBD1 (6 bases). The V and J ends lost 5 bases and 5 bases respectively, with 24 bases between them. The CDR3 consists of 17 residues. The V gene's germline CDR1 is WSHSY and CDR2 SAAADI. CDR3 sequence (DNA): TGCGCCAGCAGTCGGGGGGGGGGGCTCGGGACGGATTATGGCTACACCTTC. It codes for CASSRGGGLGTDYGYTF.

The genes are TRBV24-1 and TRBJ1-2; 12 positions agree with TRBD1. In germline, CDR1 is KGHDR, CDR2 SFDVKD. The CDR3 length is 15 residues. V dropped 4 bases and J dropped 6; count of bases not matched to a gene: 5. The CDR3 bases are TGTGCCACCAGTGAAGGGACAGGGGGCGTTGATGGCTACACCTTC. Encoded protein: CATSEGTGGVDGYTF.

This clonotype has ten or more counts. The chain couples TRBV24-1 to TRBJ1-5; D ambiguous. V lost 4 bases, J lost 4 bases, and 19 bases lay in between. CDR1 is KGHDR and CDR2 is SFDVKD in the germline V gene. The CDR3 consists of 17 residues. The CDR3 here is CATSDPRSSPGNQPQHF. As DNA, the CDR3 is TGTGCCACCAGTGACCCCCGGTCGTCCCCTGGGAATCAGCCCCAGCATTTT.

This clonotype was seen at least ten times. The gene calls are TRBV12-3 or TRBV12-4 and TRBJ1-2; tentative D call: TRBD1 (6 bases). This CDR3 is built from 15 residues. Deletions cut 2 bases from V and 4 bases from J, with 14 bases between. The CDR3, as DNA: TGTGCCAGCAGTTTACAGGGGTCTTCTATCTATGGCTACACCTTC. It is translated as CASSLQGSSIYGYTF.

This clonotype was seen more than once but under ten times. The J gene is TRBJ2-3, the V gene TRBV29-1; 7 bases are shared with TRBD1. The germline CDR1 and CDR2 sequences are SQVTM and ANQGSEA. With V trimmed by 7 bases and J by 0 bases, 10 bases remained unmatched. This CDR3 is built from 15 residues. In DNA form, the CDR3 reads TGCAGCGCCGAGGGGACAGATCGTAGCACAGATACGCAGTATTTT. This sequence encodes CSAEGTDRSTDTQYF.

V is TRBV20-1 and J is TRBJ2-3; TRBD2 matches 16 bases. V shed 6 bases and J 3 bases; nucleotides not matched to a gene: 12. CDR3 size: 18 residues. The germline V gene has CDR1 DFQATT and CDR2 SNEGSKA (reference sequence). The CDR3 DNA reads TGCAGTGCCCCCGGGACTAGCGGGAGGGCCAAATGGACAGATACGCAGTATTTT. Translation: CSAPGTSGRAKWTDTQYF.

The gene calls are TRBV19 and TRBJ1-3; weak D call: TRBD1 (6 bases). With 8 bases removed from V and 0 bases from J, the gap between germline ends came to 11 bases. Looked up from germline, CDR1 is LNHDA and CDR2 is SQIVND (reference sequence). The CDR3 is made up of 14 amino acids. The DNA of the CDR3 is TGTGCCAGTGATGCAGGGGTCTCTGGAAACACCATATATTTT. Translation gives CASDAGVSGNTIYF.

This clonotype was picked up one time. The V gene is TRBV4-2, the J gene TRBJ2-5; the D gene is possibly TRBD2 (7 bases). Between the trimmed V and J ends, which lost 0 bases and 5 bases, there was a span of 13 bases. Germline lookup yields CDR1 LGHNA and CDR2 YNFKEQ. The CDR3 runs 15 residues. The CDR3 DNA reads TGTGCCAGCAGCCAAGATGCGGGGGCAGAGGAGACCCAGTACTTC. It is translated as CASSQDAGAEETQYF.

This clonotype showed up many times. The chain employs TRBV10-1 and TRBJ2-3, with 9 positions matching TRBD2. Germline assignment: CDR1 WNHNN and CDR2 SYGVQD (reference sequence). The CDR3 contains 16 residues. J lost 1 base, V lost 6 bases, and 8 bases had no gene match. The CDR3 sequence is CASRFGGGGGTDTQYF. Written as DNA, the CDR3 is TGCGCCAGCAGGTTTGGCGGGGGGGGCGGCACAGATACGCAGTATTTT.

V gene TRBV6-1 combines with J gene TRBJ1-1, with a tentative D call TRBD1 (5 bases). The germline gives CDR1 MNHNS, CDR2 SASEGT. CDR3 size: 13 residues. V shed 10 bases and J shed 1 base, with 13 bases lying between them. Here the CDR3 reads CATREQANTEAFF. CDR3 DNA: TGTGCCACCAGGGAGCAGGCGAACACTGAAGCTTTCTTT.

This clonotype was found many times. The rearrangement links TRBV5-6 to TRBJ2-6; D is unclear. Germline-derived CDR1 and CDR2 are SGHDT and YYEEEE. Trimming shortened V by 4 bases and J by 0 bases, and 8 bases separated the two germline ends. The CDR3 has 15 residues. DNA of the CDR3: TGTGCCAGCAGCAGCTACAGCTCTGGGGCCAACGTCCTGACTTTC. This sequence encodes CASSSYSSGANVLTF. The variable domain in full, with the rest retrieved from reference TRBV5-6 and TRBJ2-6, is DAGVTQSPTHLIKTRGQQVTLRCSPKSGHDTVSWYQQALGQGPQFIFQYYEEEERQRGNFPDRFSGHQFPNYSSELNVNALLLGDSALYLCASSSYSSGANVLTFGAGSRLTVL.

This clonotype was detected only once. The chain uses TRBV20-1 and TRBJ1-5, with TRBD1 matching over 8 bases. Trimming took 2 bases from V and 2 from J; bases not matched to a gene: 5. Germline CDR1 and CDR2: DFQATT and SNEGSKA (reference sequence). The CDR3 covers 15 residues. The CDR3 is CSARPGGEGNQPQHF. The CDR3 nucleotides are TGCAGTGCTAGACCAGGGGGCGAGGGCAATCAGCCCCAGCATTTT.

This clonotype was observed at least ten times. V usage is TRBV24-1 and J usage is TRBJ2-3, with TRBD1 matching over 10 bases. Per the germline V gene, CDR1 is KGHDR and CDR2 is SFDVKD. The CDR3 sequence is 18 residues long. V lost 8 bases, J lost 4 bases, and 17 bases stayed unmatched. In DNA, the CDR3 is TGTGCCACCATCATGATCTTGACCGGGACAGGGGTAGCAGATACGCAGTATTTT. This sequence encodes CATIMILTGTGVADTQYF.

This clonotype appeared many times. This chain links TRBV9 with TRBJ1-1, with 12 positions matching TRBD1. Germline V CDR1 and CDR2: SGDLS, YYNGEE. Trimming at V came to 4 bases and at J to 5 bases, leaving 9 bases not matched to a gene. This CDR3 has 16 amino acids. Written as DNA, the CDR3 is TGTGCCAGCAGCCCCGCCTGGGACAGGGGGCGAACTGAAGCTTTCTTT. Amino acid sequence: CASSPAWDRGRTEAFF.

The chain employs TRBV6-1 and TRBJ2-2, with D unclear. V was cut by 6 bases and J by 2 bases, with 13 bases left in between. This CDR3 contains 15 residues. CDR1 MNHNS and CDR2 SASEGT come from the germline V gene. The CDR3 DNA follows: TGTGCCAGCAGACGTACGTTGACTAACACCGGGGAGCTGTTTTTT. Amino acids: CASRRTLTNTGELFF.

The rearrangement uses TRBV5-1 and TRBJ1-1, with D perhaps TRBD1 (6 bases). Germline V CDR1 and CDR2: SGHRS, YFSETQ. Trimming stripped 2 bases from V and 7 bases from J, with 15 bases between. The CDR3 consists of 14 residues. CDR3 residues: CASSFGTGFSEAFF. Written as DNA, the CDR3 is TGCGCCAGCAGCTTCGGTACAGGGTTCAGTGAAGCTTTCTTT.

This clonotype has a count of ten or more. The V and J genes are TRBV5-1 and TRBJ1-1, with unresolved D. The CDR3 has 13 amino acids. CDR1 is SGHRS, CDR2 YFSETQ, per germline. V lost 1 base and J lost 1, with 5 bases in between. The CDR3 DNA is TGCGCCAGCAGCTTGTCACAGAACACTGAAGCTTTCTTT. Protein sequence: CASSLSQNTEAFF. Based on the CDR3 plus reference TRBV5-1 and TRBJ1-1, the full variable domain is KAGVTQTPRYLIKTRGQQVTLSCSPISGHRSVSWYQQTPGQGLQFLFEYFSETQRNKGNFPGRFSGRQFSNSRSEMNVSTLELGDSALYLCASSLSQNTEAFFGQGTRLTVV.

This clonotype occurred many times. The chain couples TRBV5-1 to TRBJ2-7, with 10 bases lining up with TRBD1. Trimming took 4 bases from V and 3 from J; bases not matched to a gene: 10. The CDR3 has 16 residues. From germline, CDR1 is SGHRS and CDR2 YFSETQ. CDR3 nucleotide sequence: TGCGCCAGCAGCCCCACCGGGGGACAGGGGAACTACGAGCAGTACTTC. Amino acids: CASSPTGGQGNYEQYF.

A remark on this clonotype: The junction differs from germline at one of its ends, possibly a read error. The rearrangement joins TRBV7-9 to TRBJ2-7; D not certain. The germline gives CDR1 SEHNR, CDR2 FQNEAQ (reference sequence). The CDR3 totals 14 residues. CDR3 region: CASGLGPGTYERYF. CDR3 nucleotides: TGTGCCAGCGGCTTAGGTCCAGGCACCTACGAGCGGTACTTC.

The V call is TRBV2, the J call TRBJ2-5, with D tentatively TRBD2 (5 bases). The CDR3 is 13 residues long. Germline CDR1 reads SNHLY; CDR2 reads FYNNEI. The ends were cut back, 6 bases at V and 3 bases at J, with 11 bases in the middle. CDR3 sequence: CASRLSGKETQYF. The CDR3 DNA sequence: TGTGCCAGCAGGCTCTCGGGGAAAGAGACCCAGTACTTC.

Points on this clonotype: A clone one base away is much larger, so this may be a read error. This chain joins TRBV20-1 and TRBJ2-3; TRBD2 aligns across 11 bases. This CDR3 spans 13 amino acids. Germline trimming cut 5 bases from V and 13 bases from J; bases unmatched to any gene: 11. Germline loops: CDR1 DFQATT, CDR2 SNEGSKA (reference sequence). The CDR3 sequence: CSAGPSGGPLEYF. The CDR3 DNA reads TGCAGTGCTGGACCTAGCGGGGGGCCCCTTGAGTATTTT.